This T cell receptor (beta chain) was recovered during a study of shared clonotypes between healthy human individuals. Profiling relied on immunoSEQ multiplex PCR, and the TCRdb table lists in-frame clones only, not all of them. Altogether fewer than 1 million clones are present, about 97% being singletons, with the ten largest covering around 0.25%. The CDR3 extends over 19 amino acids. Germline-derived CDR1 and CDR2 are LNHDA and SQIVND (reference sequence). V lost 3 bases and J lost 1; bases outside the gene matches: 15. Terminally differentiated effector memory CD45RA+ cells were left out of the naive CD8 fraction, which was CD45RO-negative and positively selected for CCR7.

The V call is TRBV19, the J call TRBJ2-4, with TRBD1 identical over 7 bases. The sample was naive CD8+ T cells sorted from blood. This clonotype was sampled from a young man in good health. In DNA, the CDR3 is TGTGCCAGTAGTATGGGGGACAGCGAGAGGAGTTTGGCCAAAAACATTCAGTACTTC. Its translation is CASSMGDSERSLAKNIQYF.